The 12 T cell receptor beta chains given below trace back to one sample, sequenced in a study of OX40 agonist ivuxolimab in advanced cancers. This table comes from immunoSEQ multiplex PCR, and its TCRdb copy is limited to in-frame clones, with some not included. Found here are approximately 69,000 clones, over 60% of them singletons; the top ten hold approximately 2.3%. This sample comprised CD4+ or CD8+ T cells sorted from blood, obtained in a trial of the OX40 agonist ivuxolimab. Receptors were obtained from an adult with an advanced solid tumor such as melanoma, head and neck, liver or kidney cancer.

The genes are TRBV27 and TRBJ2-3; a possible D gene is TRBD2 (6 bases). CDR3 length: 15 amino acids. V was cut by 3 bases and J by 2 bases, with 12 bases left in between. The germline CDR1 and CDR2 sequences are MNHEY and SMNVEV (reference sequence). CDR3 amino acids: CASSFRDFPTDTQYF. CDR3 nucleotide sequence: TGTGCCAGCAGTTTCCGGGACTTCCCCACAGATACGCAGTATTTT.

The chain's CDR3 is CASSPQWRQGNGYTF. CDR3 DNA sequence: TGTGCCAGCTCACCACAATGGCGACAGGGCAATGGCTACACCTTC. The rearrangement uses TRBV18 and TRBJ1-2, with 7 bases matching TRBD1. The CDR3 spans 15 residues. The V segment lost 1 base and the J segment 6 bases; nucleotides outside the gene matches: 8. CDR1 is KGHSH and CDR2 is LQKENI in the germline V gene. The whole variable domain, filled in from reference TRBV18 and TRBJ1-2, reads NAGVMQNPRHLVRRRGQEARLRCSPMKGHSHVYWYRQLPEEGLKFMVYLQKENIIDESGMPKERFSAEFPKEGPSILRIQQVVRGDSAAYFCASSPQWRQGNGYTFGSGTRLTVV.

The genes are TRBV2 and TRBJ1-5; TRBD1 is a possible D gene (5 bases). The CDR3 has 13 residues. The V end lost 6 bases, the J end lost 6 bases, and 12 bases lay between the germline ends. CDR1 is SNHLY, CDR2 FYNNEI, per germline. Here the CDR3 DNA reads TGTGCCAGCAGGGGGGGGGTTGGTCAGCCCCAGCATTTT. Translated: CASRGGVGQPQHF. The full variable domain, its missing parts supplied by reference TRBV2 and TRBJ1-5, is EPEVTQTPSHQVTQMGQEVILRCVPISNHLYFYWYRQILGQKVEFLVSFYNNEISEKSEIFDDQFSVERPDGSNFTLKIRSTKLEDSAMYFCASRGGVGQPQHFGDGTRLSIL.

CDR3 amino acids: CASLGGRNTGELFF. CDR3 nucleotides: TGTGCCAGCCTGGGGGGGCGCAACACCGGGGAGCTGTTTTTT. V and J are TRBV28 and TRBJ2-2; D is perhaps TRBD2 (7 bases). Looked up from germline, CDR1 is MDHEN and CDR2 is SYDVKM. Trimming cost V 8 bases and J 2 bases, with 12 bases left between them. The CDR3 runs 14 residues.

Only one count was recorded for this clone. The genes are TRBV5-1 and TRBJ2-5; D ambiguous. Trimming pared 4 bases from V and 2 bases from J, leaving 12 bases between. Germline CDR1 and CDR2: SGHRS and YFSETQ. The CDR3 totals 14 residues. The CDR3 DNA sequence: TGCGCCAGCAGCCCCCTCGGCGATCAAGAGACCCAGTACTTC. Encoded protein: CASSPLGDQETQYF.

This clone has only a few counts. CDR3 nucleotides: TGTGCCAGCCTAGGAACAGGCTTCAATCAGCCCCAGCATTTT. The encoded protein is CASLGTGFNQPQHF. This chain uses TRBV2 with TRBJ1-5, with D perhaps matching TRBD1 (5 bases). Trimming removed 8 bases from V and 3 bases from J, with 14 bases in between. Germline CDR1 is SNHLY and CDR2 is FYNNEI. This CDR3 is 14 amino acids long.

A note on this clone: The junction and the germline gene differ at one end; a read error may be behind it. The same CDR3 is also encoded by other DNA sequences in this sample. The chain joins TRBV6-1 to TRBJ1-2; D is uncertain. The CDR3 consists of 14 residues. Germline assignment: CDR1 MNHNS and CDR2 SASEGT. CDR3 region: CASSERIRSYGYTF. The CDR3 region has the DNA TGCGCCAGCAGTGAAAGAATCAGGTCCTATGGCTACACCTTC.

This sequence joins TRBV28 and TRBJ1-2; the match to TRBD1 covers 8 bases. The CDR3 has 15 amino acids. The V and J ends lost 2 bases and 5 bases, in that order; junction bases with no gene match: 7. Germline assignment: CDR1 MDHEN and CDR2 SYDVKM. The CDR3, as DNA: TGTGCCAGCAGTTTACCCGGGACAGGAGGTTATGGCTACACCTTC. This translates into CASSLPGTGGYGYTF.

The J gene is TRBJ1-6, the V gene TRBV9, with unresolved D. From germline, CDR1 is SGDLS and CDR2 YYNGEE. The CDR3 extends over 14 amino acids. The germline V and J ends were trimmed by 0 bases and 8 bases, with 9 bases remaining between them. The CDR3 DNA is TGTGCCAGCAGCGTAGTGGGCACTGATTCACCCCTCCACTTT. This gives the protein CASSVVGTDSPLHF.

This chain joins TRBV15 and TRBJ1-2, with 7 bases aligning to TRBD1. J gave up 0 bases and V 0 bases, and 10 bases lay outside the gene matches. Germline values: CDR1 LNHNV, CDR2 YYDKDF (reference sequence). This CDR3 spans 18 amino acids. The CDR3 reads CATSRDRVQGEANYGYTF. In nucleotides, the CDR3 is TGTGCCACCAGCAGAGATAGAGTGCAGGGGGAGGCTAACTATGGCTACACCTTC.

The V call is TRBV6-5, the J call TRBJ1-1; D call uncertain. The CDR3 runs to 13 residues. Germline V gene lookup returns CDR1 MNHEY and CDR2 SVGAGI. V shed 1 base and J shed 5 bases, with 8 bases lying between them. The CDR3 nucleotides are TGTGCCAGCAGTTACTGGAGCGGAACTGAAGCTTTCTTT. Translated: CASSYWSGTEAFF.

V is TRBV11-2 and J is TRBJ1-5; D may be TRBD1 (6 bases). V gave up 1 base and J gave up 7 bases, with 11 bases separating them. The CDR3 has 14 amino acids. CDR1 and CDR2 (germline): SGHAT, FQNNGV. The CDR3 DNA reads as TGTGCCAGCAGCTTAGGGATGCAGGGGCAGCCCCAGCATTTT. Encoded protein: CASSLGMQGQPQHF.